This is a list of T cell receptor beta chains from one sample in a study of cytomegalovirus exposure and HLA in healthy donors. The method was immunoSEQ multiplex PCR; TCRdb's version includes in-frame clones alone and lacks a portion of them. The sample has 35,000 to 50,000 clones, approximately 75% seen once. Sequenced input: PBMCs. These receptors originate from a man aged 40-50 years in good health and CMV-seronegative. Both conserved end residues are part of each CDR3. D genes are given only for firm matches. Not all rows give a size; the values are once, few, many and, for expanded clones, a class.

TGCGCCAGCAGCCAGGCAGCGGGCGAGGCCTACGAGCAGTACTTC	CASSQAAGEAYEQYF	NA	TRBV4-3	TRBJ2-7	NA
TGTGCCAGCAGTTTAGGGTCAGGACAGGGGAACTATGGCTACACCTTC	CASSLGSGQGNYGYTF	TRBD1	TRBV28	TRBJ1-2	NA
TGTGCCAGCAGCCCCGTGTCGGGGGAGCAGTACTTC	CASSPVSGEQYF	NA	TRBV7-9	TRBJ2-7	NA
TGTGCCAGCAGTGAACAGGGGGCCGCGGGTGTGCAGTACTTC	CASSEQGAAGVQYF	TRBD1	TRBV6-1	TRBJ2-7	NA
TGTGCCAGCAGCGGTCGACAGGGGACGAACCAAGAGACCCAGTACTTC	CASSGRQGTNQETQYF	TRBD1	TRBV7-9	TRBJ2-5	NA
TGTGCCAGCACCCCGCTTGCGGGGTCCACAGATACGCAGTATTTT	CASTPLAGSTDTQYF	NA	TRBV6-5	TRBJ2-3	NA
TGTGCCAGCAGCCGTCAGGGGGCCCCTGAAGCTTTCTTT	CASSRQGAPEAFF	TRBD1	TRBV5-4	TRBJ1-1	NA
TGTGCCAGCAGCTATGACCGGTTAGAGGTGCAGTACTTC	CASSYDRLEVQYF	NA	TRBV27	TRBJ2-7	NA
TGTGCCTGGAGTCTGGGAGGAAATGGCTACACCTTC	CAWSLGGNGYTF	NA	TRBV30	TRBJ1-2	once
TGTGCCAGCAGCTTAGGTGGCGTAATGGGAGCTGAAGCTTTCTTT	CASSLGGVMGAEAFF	NA	TRBV7-9	TRBJ1-1	NA
TGTGCCAGCAGCGTAGTGGACAGGGCCACCGGGGAGCTGTTTTTT	CASSVVDRATGELFF	TRBD1	TRBV9	TRBJ2-2	few